The present T cell receptor beta chain was sequenced within a study of HIV-infected patients and healthy controls. About 550 ng RNA was reverse transcribed with alpha and beta constant-region primers. Separate chain-specific third strand synthesis with multiplexing indices produced the alpha and beta libraries. TCRdb reanalysed the 5' RACE reads using MiXCR and keeps one entry per CDR3 protein. The sample includes around 26,000 distinct CDR3 sequences, about 9% of them seen just once. In its sample, this clonotype was seen many times. The repertoire came from unfractionated whole blood and reflected all unsorted peripheral T cells. The germline CDR1 and CDR2 sequences are SGHAT and FQNNGV. Trimming took 3 bases from V and 9 from J; bases not matched to a gene: 7. The CDR3 runs to 14 residues.

The TCR was taken from an adult in good health. The sample taken for sequencing was blood. This chain links TRBV11-2 with TRBJ2-7, with TRBD2 matching over 11 bases. CDR3 region: CASSFGTSGSVQYF. Here the CDR3 DNA reads TGTGCCAGCAGCTTCGGGACTAGCGGTTCGGTGCAGTACTTC.